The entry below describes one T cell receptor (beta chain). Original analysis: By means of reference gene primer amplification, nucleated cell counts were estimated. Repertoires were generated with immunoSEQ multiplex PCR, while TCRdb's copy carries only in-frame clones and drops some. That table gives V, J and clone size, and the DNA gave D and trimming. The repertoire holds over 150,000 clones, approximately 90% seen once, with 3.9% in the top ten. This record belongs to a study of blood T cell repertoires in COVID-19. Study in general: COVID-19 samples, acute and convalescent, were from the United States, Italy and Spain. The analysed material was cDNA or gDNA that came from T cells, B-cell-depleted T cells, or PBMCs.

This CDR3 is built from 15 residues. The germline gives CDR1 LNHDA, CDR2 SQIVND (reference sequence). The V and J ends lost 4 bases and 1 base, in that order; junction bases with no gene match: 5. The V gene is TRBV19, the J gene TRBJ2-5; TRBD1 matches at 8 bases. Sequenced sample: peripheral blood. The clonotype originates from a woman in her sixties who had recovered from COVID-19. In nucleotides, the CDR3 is TGTGCCAGTAGTAGCCAGGGGGCAACCCAAGAGACCCAGTACTTC. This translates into CASSSQGATQETQYF.